This TCR beta chain was observed in a study of regulatory T cells in long-lasting Graves disease. General observations from the study: Repertoires from persistent disease leaned toward TRBV28, TRBJ1-2 and TRBJ2-5.

The time point is: newly diagnosed GD, antithyroid drugs for less than 3 months. Making the TCR library involved RNA that had been extracted from PBMCs. Each patient gave roughly 10 milliliters of EDTA-anticoagulated peripheral blood. Unmatched junction bases numbered 3, after V lost 1 base and J lost 2 bases. This CDR3 comprises 15 residues. The germline V gene encodes CDR1 LGHDT and CDR2 YNNKEL (reference sequence). This clonotype was found a few times. Its cognate antigen is unknown. HTBI primers from iRepertoire and Arm-PCR of CDR3 regions yielded the TCR beta libraries. Original handling: Across all samples, just over 60 TRBV segments and 11 to 15 TRBJ segments were identified. Each CDR3 protein gets one entry after TCRdb re-called the multiplex PCR reads with MiXCR. TCRdb's processing, not the authors' own work, is the source of the V and J calls. The data hold 350,000 to 550,000 distinct CDR3 sequences, with about 15% observed a single time.

These same records also appear under a second study, on T cells in Graves' hyperthyroidism and ophthalmopathy. That report notes: The HTBI primer set was used in a first-round RT-PCR of the TCR CDR3.

The chain has TRBV3-1 and TRBJ2-7; 9 nucleotides align to TRBD1. The sequence derives from a woman aged 45-59 years with Graves disease. The source material was peripheral blood mononuclear cells (PBMCs), sampled at new diagnosis, from a patient treated with antithyroid drugs. The CDR3 sequence is CASSQAQGATYEQYF. CDR3 sequence (DNA): TGTGCCAGCAGCCAAGCACAGGGGGCCACCTACGAGCAGTACTTC.